The rows below give T cell receptor beta chains drawn from one sample of a study of shared clonotypes between healthy human individuals. Here immunoSEQ multiplex PCR was the method, and the copy in TCRdb shows in-frame clones only, minus some. The sample has more than 2,000,000 clones; approximately 92% are singletons. The sample was naive CD4+ T cells sorted from blood. These TCRs come from a man aged 18 to 29 in good health. Each CDR3 is given with its conserved first and last residue. Each record gives: CDR3 protein, CDR3 DNA, clone size, D gene, V gene, J gene, CDR3 length. The D gene is left open where the match is weak. Clone sizes are given selectively: once, few, many, or a class where the clone is expanded.

CASSPGTGSTTEAFF,TGTGCCAGCAGTCCCGGGACAGGATCAACCACTGAAGCTTTCTTT,NA,TRBD1,TRBV27,TRBJ1-1,15
CASSVGTGGGYTF,TGTGCCAGCAGCGTCGGGACAGGGGGCGGCTACACCTTC,NA,TRBD1,TRBV9,TRBJ1-2,13
CASSLFPGRETQYF,TGTGCCAGCAGCTTGTTTCCCGGGCGGGAGACCCAGTACTTC,once,NA,TRBV5-5,TRBJ2-5,14
CASSLLGGLNTEAFF,TGTGCCAGCTCACTTCTCGGGGGCCTGAACACTGAAGCTTTCTTT,NA,NA,TRBV18,TRBJ1-1,15
CASSLAGGRGSTDTQYF,TGTGCCAGCAGCTTGGCCGGAGGGAGGGGAAGCACAGATACGCAGTATTTT,NA,TRBD2,TRBV5-4,TRBJ2-3,17
CASSSLRGTRYEQYF,TGTGCCAGCAGCTCCCTAAGGGGCACCAGATACGAGCAGTACTTC,NA,NA,TRBV11-2,TRBJ2-7,15
CASSLFETAPTDTQYF,TGTGCCAGCAGCTTGTTCGAGACAGCCCCCACAGATACGCAGTATTTT,NA,NA,TRBV5-6,TRBJ2-3,16
CAGSQPSSGNTIYF,TGTGCCGGATCACAGCCTTCCTCTGGAAACACCATATATTTT,NA,NA,TRBV2,TRBJ1-3,14
CASSLAGGQQFF,TGTGCCAGCAGTTTAGCAGGCGGTCAGCAGTTCTTC,NA,NA,TRBV28,TRBJ2-1,12
CASRLTSGRIDTQYF,TGTGCCAGTAGGTTGACTAGCGGGAGAATCGATACGCAGTATTTT,NA,TRBD2,TRBV19,TRBJ2-3,15
CAWSVVNYGYTF,TGTGCCTGGAGTGTTGTAAACTATGGCTACACCTTC,NA,NA,TRBV30,TRBJ1-2,12
CASSLARNTGELFF,TGTGCCAGCAGTTTAGCCAGGAACACCGGGGAGCTGTTTTTT,NA,NA,TRBV6-1,TRBJ2-2,14
CASSIKRTGFSGNTIYF,TGTGCCAGCAGCATAAAGAGGACAGGGTTCTCTGGAAACACCATATATTTT,NA,TRBD1,TRBV7-8,TRBJ1-3,17
CASSLFGGGVGETQYF,TGTGCCAGCAGCTTGTTTGGCGGGGGGGTTGGTGAGACCCAGTACTTC,NA,TRBD2,TRBV5-6,TRBJ2-5,16
CASSESQGANEQYF,TGTGCCAGCAGTGAATCACAGGGGGCGAATGAGCAGTACTTC,NA,TRBD1,TRBV25-1,TRBJ2-7,14
CASSQDGGLFF,TGCGCCAGCAGCCAAGATGGGGGGCTGTTTTTT,NA,NA,TRBV4-1,TRBJ2-2,11
CASSPSGTAGNTIYF,TGCGCCAGCAGCCCTTCTGGGACAGCCGGAAACACCATATATTTT,NA,TRBD1,TRBV5-1,TRBJ1-3,15
CAWSGGAGSYNEQFF,TGTGCCTGGAGTGGAGGGGCTGGTTCCTACAATGAGCAGTTCTTC,NA,NA,TRBV30,TRBJ2-1,15
CASSGGTGDSTYEQYF,TGTGCCAGCAGCGGCGGGACAGGTGACTCGACCTACGAGCAGTACTTC,NA,TRBD1,TRBV6-6,TRBJ2-7,16
CASSYSSGQGMEKLFF,TGTGCCAGCAGTTACTCGAGTGGACAGGGGATGGAAAAACTGTTTTTT,NA,TRBD1,TRBV6-5,TRBJ1-4,16
CASSMMGLNEKLFF,TGTGCCAGTAGTATGATGGGACTTAATGAAAAACTGTTTTTT,NA,NA,TRBV19,TRBJ1-4,14
CASSLELGGHTEAFF,TGTGCCAGCAGCTTAGAATTAGGGGGGCACACTGAAGCTTTCTTT,few,NA,TRBV11-2,TRBJ1-1,15
CASSPRQGESRQHF,TGTGCCAGCAGCCCCCGACAGGGTGAGAGCCGACAGCATTTT,NA,TRBD1,TRBV4-2,TRBJ1-5,14
CARRVCRGQDQPQHF,TGCGCCAGGCGGGTTTGCCGGGGGCAGGATCAGCCCCAGCATTTT,NA,NA,TRBV5-1,TRBJ1-5,15
CASSIWPGDVYEQYF,TGTGCCAGTAGTATCTGGCCAGGGGATGTCTACGAGCAGTACTTC,NA,NA,TRBV19,TRBJ2-7,15
CASSLVTGTMGEQYF,TGTGCCAGCAGCTTAGTGACCGGGACGATGGGCGAGCAGTACTTC,NA,NA,TRBV7-9,TRBJ2-7,15
CASTPQGGQGRDEQYF,TGTGCCAGCACTCCCCAGGGGGGACAGGGACGAGACGAGCAGTACTTC,NA,TRBD1,TRBV6-6,TRBJ2-7,16
CASSYVRENTEAFF,TGTGCCAGCAGTTACGTACGGGAGAACACTGAAGCTTTCTTT,NA,NA,TRBV6-5,TRBJ1-1,14
CASSQESTGASYEQYF,TGCGCCAGCAGCCAAGAATCTACGGGAGCCTCCTACGAGCAGTACTTC,NA,NA,TRBV4-3,TRBJ2-7,16
CASSQDRAQTQYF,TGCGCCAGCAGCCAAGACAGGGCACAGACCCAGTACTTC,NA,NA,TRBV4-3,TRBJ2-5,13
CASSQGKIWVVNTEAFF,TGCGCCAGCAGCCAAGGAAAGATCTGGGTAGTGAACACTGAAGCTTTCTTT,NA,NA,TRBV4-1,TRBJ1-1,17
CASSVGGSTGELFF,TGTGCCAGCAGTGTCGGAGGTAGCACCGGGGAGCTGTTTTTT,NA,NA,TRBV25-1,TRBJ2-2,14
CASRLAGGYTDTQYF,TGCGCCAGCAGACTAGCGGGGGGCTACACAGATACGCAGTATTTT,once,TRBD2,TRBV5-1,TRBJ2-3,15
CASSLQVPLQAFF,TGTGCCAGCAGTTTACAGGTCCCCCTGCAAGCTTTCTTT,NA,NA,TRBV28,TRBJ1-1,13
CASSGQGPWGTQHF,TGTGCCAGCAGTGGACAGGGGCCGTGGGGGACCCAGCATTTT,NA,TRBD1,TRBV6-1,TRBJ1-5,14
CASSQEPYTDTQYF,TGCGCCAGCAGCCAAGAACCCTACACAGATACGCAGTATTTT,NA,NA,TRBV4-3,TRBJ2-3,14
CASSLLGGTEAFF,TGTGCCAGCTCACTTCTAGGTGGGACTGAAGCTTTCTTT,NA,NA,TRBV18,TRBJ1-1,13
CASSLAGVRYEQYF,TGTGCCAGCAGCTTAGCAGGGGTTCGCTACGAGCAGTACTTC,few,NA,TRBV7-9,TRBJ2-7,14
CASSLRAGGEKLFF,TGCGCCAGCAGCTTGAGGGCAGGGGGTGAAAAACTGTTTTTT,NA,TRBD1,TRBV5-1,TRBJ1-4,14
CASSLRGLAGAANTGELFF,TGTGCCAGCAGCCTACGGGGACTAGCGGGGGCAGCCAACACCGGGGAGCTGTTTTTT,NA,TRBD2,TRBV7-8,TRBJ2-2,19
CASSYFGSTGSHGYTF,TGTGCCAGCAGTTACTTCGGTTCGACAGGCTCCCATGGCTACACCTTC,NA,NA,TRBV6-6,TRBJ1-2,16
CATSRGDRDNSPLHF,TGTGCCACCAGCAGAGGTGACAGGGATAATTCACCCCTCCACTTT,few,TRBD1,TRBV15,TRBJ1-6,15
CASKVGLAGRNEQFF,TGTGCCAGCAAGGTGGGACTAGCGGGGAGGAATGAGCAGTTCTTC,NA,NA,TRBV21-1,TRBJ2-1,15
CASSPRGNTEAFF,TGCGCCAGCAGCCCGCGGGGGAACACTGAAGCTTTCTTT,NA,NA,TRBV5-1,TRBJ1-1,13